Listed here are 27 T cell receptor beta chains from one sample, sequenced in a study of cytomegalovirus exposure and HLA in healthy donors. It was with 60 Vbeta and 13 Jbeta primers that the PCR ran. The data were produced by immunoSEQ multiplex PCR, yet TCRdb's version contains in-frame clones alone and is incomplete. Found here are fewer than 130,000 clones, over 60% of them singletons; the top ten hold approximately 5.3%. The sequencing input was PBMCs. These receptors were obtained from a female donor in good health and CMV-seropositive.

In nucleotides, the CDR3 is TGTGCCACCAGCAGGACTTCCCAAGAGACCCAGTACTTC. Translated: CATSRTSQETQYF. J is TRBJ2-5 and V is TRBV15; D not certain. The V gene lost 3 bases and the J gene lost 1 base, with 6 bases spanning the gap. CDR1 is LNHNV, CDR2 YYDKDF, per germline (reference sequence). The CDR3 sequence is 13 residues long.

This clone was detected a few times. The rearrangement uses TRBV12-5 and TRBJ1-1; 8 bases are shared with TRBD1. V shed 5 bases and J 5 bases; nucleotides not matched to a gene: 4. The CDR3 is 13 amino acids. The germline gives CDR1 LGHNT, CDR2 FRNRAP. CDR3 sequence reads: CASGLQGGTEAFF. The CDR3 nucleotides read TGTGCTAGTGGTCTACAGGGGGGAACTGAAGCTTTCTTT.

The chain joins TRBV7-8 to TRBJ1-1, with D perhaps TRBD1 (5 bases). There are 15 residues in the CDR3. Trimming cost V 4 bases and J 3 bases, with 15 bases left between them. Germline V gene lookup returns CDR1 SGHVS and CDR2 FQNEAQ. The CDR3 coding sequence is TGTGCCAGCAGCTCCGCGAGCGGGGGGTACACTGAAGCTTTCTTT. As protein: CASSSASGGYTEAFF.

This clone was counted a single time. The chain is built from TRBV5-1 and TRBJ1-1; D is uncertain. Trimming removed 0 bases from V and 8 bases from J, with 11 bases in between. CDR3 length equals 13 residues. Germline lookup yields CDR1 SGHRS and CDR2 YFSETQ. The CDR3 spells CASSLEWSREAFF. The CDR3 nucleotides are TGCGCCAGCAGCTTGGAGTGGAGCAGAGAAGCTTTCTTT.

This chain connects TRBV7-2 to TRBJ1-1; D unresolved. This CDR3 comprises 15 residues. Germline V gene lookup returns CDR1 SGHTA and CDR2 FQGNSA. The V end was cut by 4 bases, the J end by 5 bases, with 17 bases between. CDR3: CASSSLQGPGTEAFF. CDR3 coding DNA: TGTGCCAGCAGCTCCCTACAAGGTCCGGGGACTGAAGCTTTCTTT.

V usage is TRBV28 and J usage is TRBJ2-7; 7 bases agree with TRBD1. CDR1 is MDHEN, CDR2 SYDVKM, per germline. The CDR3 is 12 amino acids. After removal of 9 bases from V and 1 base from J, the junction contained 3 bases not matched to a gene. For the CDR3, the DNA is TGTGCCAGTGGGACAGTTTCCTACGAGCAGTACTTC. This sequence encodes CASGTVSYEQYF.

V gene TRBV7-3 combines with J gene TRBJ2-2; unclear D gene. Looked up from germline, CDR1 is SGHTA and CDR2 is FQGTGA. This CDR3 has 15 residues. The V gene lost 5 bases and the J gene lost 6 bases, with 16 bases spanning the gap. CDR3 nucleotides: TGTGCCAGCAGCCCCATGAACGCCCCAGCCGGGGAGCTGTTTTTT. Amino acid sequence: CASSPMNAPAGELFF.

The CDR3 spells CASTLRQGANNEQYF. CDR3 bases: TGTGCCAGCACCCTTCGACAGGGGGCAAACAACGAGCAGTACTTC. The J gene is TRBJ2-7, the V gene TRBV27; 10 bases are a match to TRBD1. This CDR3 spans 15 amino acids. CDR1 and CDR2 from the germline V gene are MNHEY and SMNVEV (reference sequence). Trimming at V came to 7 bases and at J to 5 bases, leaving 11 bases not matched to a gene.

The chain carries TRBV6-5 and TRBJ2-7; 9 bases align to TRBD1. Germline V lookup: CDR1 MNHEY, CDR2 SVGAGI. The CDR3 extends over 14 amino acids. V shed 2 bases, J shed 4 bases, and the junction held 3 bases outside the gene matches. This chain's CDR3 is CASSYVTGGYEQYF. The CDR3 DNA reads as TGTGCCAGCAGTTACGTGACAGGGGGGTACGAGCAGTACTTC.

The rearrangement links TRBV27 to TRBJ1-2; D might be TRBD1 (6 bases). Germline V CDR1 and CDR2: MNHEY, SMNVEV (reference sequence). This CDR3 has 14 amino acids. Trimming removed 8 bases from V and 0 bases from J, with 13 bases in between. The CDR3 nucleotides read TGTGCCAGCGCTTCCAGGACAGCTAACTATGGCTACACCTTC. Residues: CASASRTANYGYTF.

V gene TRBV19 combines with J gene TRBJ1-3; TRBD1 is a possible D gene (5 bases). In germline, CDR1 is LNHDA, CDR2 SQIVND (reference sequence). The CDR3 runs to 15 residues. Deletions cut 4 bases from V and 2 bases from J, with 12 bases between. The CDR3: CASSRGGTAGNTIYF. CDR3 DNA: TGTGCCAGTAGTAGGGGGGGTACTGCTGGAAACACCATATATTTT.

The chain has TRBV11-2 and TRBJ2-1, with D maybe TRBD2 (6 bases). The CDR3 is 17 amino acids. V was pared by 1 base and J by 1 base, with 14 bases between. Germline CDR1 and CDR2: SGHAT and FQNNGV. DNA of the CDR3: TGTGCCAGCAGCTTAGTTCCCCGCCTAGCGTCCTACAATGAGCAGTTCTTC. Protein product: CASSLVPRLASYNEQFF.

The genes are TRBV27 and TRBJ2-3; a weak D match, TRBD2 (5 bases). Between the trimmed V and J ends, which lost 0 bases and 2 bases, there was a span of 9 bases. Germline assignment: CDR1 MNHEY and CDR2 SMNVEV (reference sequence). The CDR3 consists of 15 residues. CDR3 DNA: TGTGCCAGCAGTTTATCCAGCGGACCCACAGATACGCAGTATTTT. It specifies CASSLSSGPTDTQYF.

This chain links TRBV27 with TRBJ1-4; D perhaps matches TRBD1 (6 bases). Germline CDR1 and CDR2: MNHEY and SMNVEV (reference sequence). V shed 2 bases and J shed 4 bases, with 14 bases lying between them. CDR3 length equals 16 residues. Here the CDR3 DNA reads TGTGCCAGCAGTTTACGCGCATGGACAGTTAATGAAAAACTGTTTTTT. Amino acids: CASSLRAWTVNEKLFF.

The J gene is TRBJ2-5, the V gene TRBV7-2; 9 positions agree with TRBD2. From germline, CDR1 is SGHTA and CDR2 FQGNSA. CDR3 length: 15 residues. J lost 5 bases, V lost 1 base, and 5 bases had no gene match. Here the CDR3 reads CASSLESGRRETQYF. CDR3 DNA sequence: TGTGCCAGCAGCTTAGAAAGCGGGAGGAGGGAGACCCAGTACTTC.

This clone occurred a few times. The chain combines TRBV4-3 with TRBJ1-6; TRBD1 might be the D (5 bases). Germline CDR1 and CDR2: LGHNA and YSLEER. This CDR3 region has 17 residues. Trimming shortened V by 0 bases and J by 10 bases, and 19 bases separated the two germline ends. Here the CDR3 reads CASSQDRAGWSVSPLHF. The DNA for the CDR3 is TGCGCCAGCAGCCAAGATCGGGCAGGGTGGTCCGTATCACCCCTCCACTTT.

This chain joins TRBV14 and TRBJ2-4; 12 nucleotides line up with TRBD1. The CDR3 loop spans 17 amino acids. J lost 7 bases, V lost 4 bases, and 11 bases had no gene match. Germline V gene data show CDR1 as SGHDN and CDR2 as FVKESK. DNA for the CDR3: TGTGCCAGCAGCCTTACTAGGGGGACAGGGGGCTGGAACATTCAGTACTTC. This codes for CASSLTRGTGGWNIQYF. The full variable domain, its missing parts supplied by reference TRBV14 and TRBJ2-4, is EAGVTQFPSHSVIEKGQTVTLRCDPISGHDNLYWYRRVMGKEIKFLLHFVKESKQDESGMPNNRFLAERTGGTYSTLKVQPAELEDSGVYFCASSLTRGTGGWNIQYFGAGTRLSVL.

The chain employs TRBV18 and TRBJ1-4, with 9 positions matching TRBD1. J lost 3 bases, V lost 4 bases, and 6 bases had no gene match. Germline assignment: CDR1 KGHSH and CDR2 LQKENI. There are 16 residues in the CDR3. The DNA of the CDR3 is TGTGCCAGCTCACTGGGACAGGGACGGGCTAATGAAAAACTGTTTTTT. Encoded protein: CASSLGQGRANEKLFF. Looking up the rest from reference TRBV18 and TRBJ1-4 gives the full variable domain: NAGVMQNPRHLVRRRGQEARLRCSPMKGHSHVYWYRQLPEEGLKFMVYLQKENIIDESGMPKERFSAEFPKEGPSILRIQQVVRGDSAAYFCASSLGQGRANEKLFFGSGTQLSVL.

The chain employs TRBV6-6 and TRBJ2-7, with 7 bases identical to TRBD2. Germline assignment: CDR1 MNHNY and CDR2 SVGAGI (reference sequence). This CDR3 is built from 16 residues. Trimming removed 0 bases from V and 3 bases from J; junction bases left unmatched: 8. The CDR3 DNA reads TGTGCCAGCAGTTACTCGGAGGGGAGGGCTGGCTACGAGCAGTACTTC. It translates to CASSYSEGRAGYEQYF.

The genes are TRBV2 and TRBJ2-1, with a weak D call TRBD1 (6 bases). Germline loops: CDR1 SNHLY, CDR2 FYNNEI. Between the trimmed V and J ends, which lost 4 bases and 0 bases, there was a span of 10 bases. The CDR3 has 15 residues. The CDR3 protein is CASSGDTRSYNEQFF. The CDR3 DNA sequence: TGTGCCAGCAGTGGGGACACCCGCTCCTACAATGAGCAGTTCTTC.

This clone was counted between two and nine times. Here the CDR3 reads CASSLLLAGGQETQYF. In nucleotides, the CDR3 is TGCGCCAGCAGCTTGTTGCTAGCGGGGGGCCAAGAGACCCAGTACTTC. V gene TRBV5-1 combines with J gene TRBJ2-5; TRBD2 matches 11 bases. The CDR3 is 16 amino acids. J was trimmed by 1 base and V by 1 base; bases with no gene match: 3. Germline CDR1 and CDR2: SGHRS and YFSETQ.

The chain couples TRBV10-3 to TRBJ2-5, with TRBD2 matching over 8 bases. V gave up 6 bases and J gave up 9 bases; unmatched junction bases: 9. The CDR3 sequence is 13 residues long. Germline CDR1 ENHRY, CDR2 SYGVKD. The CDR3 DNA sequence: TGTGCCATCAGCGGGGGGGAGAGCATGGCCCAGTACTTC. It translates to CAISGGESMAQYF.

CDR3 protein: CASSPPGGPRHEAFF. As DNA, the CDR3 is TGTGCCAGCAGTCCCCCAGGGGGCCCCCGCCATGAAGCTTTCTTT. The chain uses TRBV27 and TRBJ1-1, with 8 bases identical to TRBD1. CDR3 length: 15 amino acids. Germline V gene lookup returns CDR1 MNHEY and CDR2 SMNVEV (reference sequence). The J segment lost 7 bases and the V segment lost 5 bases, leaving 12 bases of the junction unmatched.

The DNA of the CDR3 is TGTGCCAGCAGTCCCCCTTGGGCGGGGGCGGCTAATGAAAAACTGTTTTTT. Translation: CASSPPWAGAANEKLFF. The genes are TRBV28 and TRBJ1-4; D perhaps matches TRBD1 (6 bases). The V gene's germline CDR1 is MDHEN and CDR2 SYDVKM. V gave up 5 bases and J gave up 3 bases, with 19 bases separating them. The CDR3 length is 17 residues.

This clone has just a few counts. The J gene is TRBJ1-1, the V gene TRBV4-2, with 9 nucleotides matching TRBD1. The germline CDR1 and CDR2 sequences are LGHNA and YNFKEQ. The V segment lost 2 bases and the J segment 7 bases; nucleotides outside the gene matches: 11. CDR3 length: 16 amino acids. CDR3 coding DNA: TGTGCCAGCAGCCAACGCTCAACCGGGACAGGGATTGAAGCTTTCTTT. It codes for CASSQRSTGTGIEAFF.

The V and J genes are TRBV27 and TRBJ2-7, with a weak D call TRBD2 (6 bases). This CDR3 has 15 residues. CDR1 is MNHEY and CDR2 is SMNVEV in the germline V gene (reference sequence). V was pared by 6 bases and J by 0 bases, with 15 bases between. The CDR3, as DNA: TGTGCCAGCAGCAGGGACTGGAGGAGCTCCTACGAGCAGTACTTC. Its translation: CASSRDWRSSYEQYF.

This clone was counted only a few times. The chain recombines TRBV13 with TRBJ1-1; 10 positions match TRBD1. Germline CDR1 is PRHDT and CDR2 is FYEKMQ (reference sequence). The V and J ends lost 7 bases and 1 base, in that order; junction bases with no gene match: 6. The CDR3 length is 15 residues. CDR3 coding DNA: TGTGCCAGCATGGACAGGGGGAGGAGGAACACTGAAGCTTTCTTT. Its translation is CASMDRGRRNTEAFF. Drawing the rest from reference TRBV13 and TRBJ1-1, the complete variable domain is AAGVIQSPRHLIKEKRETATLKCYPIPRHDTVYWYQQGPGQDPQFLISFYEKMQSDKGSIPDRFSAQQFSDYHSELNMSSLELGDSALYFCASMDRGRRNTEAFFGQGTRLTVV.